What follows are 6 T cell receptor beta chains derived from one specimen sequenced in a study of cytomegalovirus exposure and HLA in healthy donors. The PCR had 60 Vbeta and 13 Jbeta primers. The assay was immunoSEQ multiplex PCR, and TCRdb's table has in-frame clones only and misses some. This sample has 250,000 to 350,000 clones, with roughly 88% found just once. Sequenced: PBMCs. These receptors came from a man aged 40-55 years in good health and CMV-seropositive.

The CDR3 sequence is CASSTSPGQGGSPQHF. CDR3 sequence (DNA): TGTGCCAGTAGTACTTCTCCGGGACAGGGAGGTTCTCCCCAGCATTTT. The rearrangement joins TRBV19 to TRBJ1-5; 9 bases map to TRBD1. Germline loops: CDR1 LNHDA, CDR2 SQIVND (reference sequence). V was clipped by 4 bases and J by 10 bases; unmatched bases: 14. This CDR3 is 16 amino acids long. The complete variable domain, with remaining parts taken from reference TRBV19 and TRBJ1-5, reads DGGITQSPKYLFRKEGQNVTLSCEQNLNHDAMYWYRQDPGQGLRLIYYSQIVNDFQKGDIAEGYSVSREKKESFPLTVTSAQKNPTAFYLCASSTSPGQGGSPQHFGDGTRLSIL.

The chain couples TRBV28 to TRBJ1-4, with D possibly TRBD1 on 6 matching bases. CDR1 and CDR2 (germline): MDHEN, SYDVKM. CDR3 length equals 13 residues. With 2 bases removed from V and 6 bases from J, the gap between germline ends came to 7 bases. The CDR3 reads CASSLTGYEKLFF. CDR3 nucleotides: TGTGCCAGCAGTTTAACAGGGTATGAAAAACTGTTTTTT.

This rearrangement joins TRBV5-1 to TRBJ2-7, with TRBD1 matching over 8 bases. Germline CDR1 and CDR2: SGHRS and YFSETQ. The CDR3 has 13 amino acids. V gave up 8 bases and J gave up 3 bases; unmatched junction bases: 7. CDR3 protein: CASSGQDFYEQYF. The CDR3 DNA is TGCGCCAGTTCGGGACAGGACTTCTACGAGCAGTACTTC.

The genes are TRBV29-1 and TRBJ2-7, with 10 bases lining up with TRBD1. CDR3 length equals 12 residues. CDR1 and CDR2 from the germline V gene are SQVTM and ANQGSEA. Trimming cost V 4 bases and J 4 bases; bases outside gene matches: 1. CDR3 DNA: TGCAGCGTTGTGGACAGGGGGTACGAGCAGTACTTC. Translated: CSVVDRGYEQYF.

This clone was seen just once. The genes are TRBV30 and TRBJ2-5; the D gene is possibly TRBD1 (5 bases). The DNA end is a closer match to TRBJ2-7, so the J assignment may be wrong. CDR3 size: 15 residues. Germline assignment: CDR1 GTSNPN and CDR2 SVGIG (reference sequence). CDR3 DNA: TGTGCCTGGAGTGATGCTTTCGCAGGGCGATACGAGCAGTACTTC. It yields the protein CAWSDAFAGRYEQYF.

This clone was seen a handful of times. CDR3 sequence reads: CASSSLIGIQETQYF. CDR3 in DNA: TGTGCCAGCAGCTCTCTAATCGGGATACAAGAGACCCAGTACTTC. The rearrangement joins TRBV7-9 to TRBJ2-5, with D possibly matching TRBD2 (5 bases). This CDR3 contains 15 residues. Germline CDR1 reads SEHNR; CDR2 reads FQNEAQ (reference sequence). The germline V and J ends were trimmed by 4 bases and 2 bases, with 14 bases remaining between them.